The TCR beta chain under discussion was sequenced for a study of beta chain features in type 1 diabetes. Study-level points and caveats: Type 1 diabetes patients showed a moderate but significant shortening of TCRB CDR3s in all four CD4+ subsets.

Germline V lookup: CDR1 SGHTA, CDR2 FQGNSA. Deletions cut 0 bases from V and 4 bases from J, with 13 bases between. The CDR3 consists of 15 residues. This clone appeared a few times. Its cognate antigen is unknown. Isolated RNA was reverse transcribed in full, so expressed TCRB transcripts were sequenced. The table came from immunoSEQ multiplex PCR; TCRdb's copy has only in-frame clones and leaves some out. The sample holds over 150,000 clones, roughly 8% seen once. This clonotype originated in a man younger than 35 with type 1 diabetes. The chain couples TRBV7-2 to TRBJ2-7; D is uncertain. Sequencing was performed on central memory CD4+ T cells from blood. The CDR3 DNA is TGTGCCAGCAGCTTAGCCCCAGGAAGCCAATACGAGCAGTACTTC. It specifies CASSLAPGSQYEQYF.